The clone carrying this T cell receptor beta chain was observed a handful of times. Its antigen is still unknown. In germline, CDR1 is LGHNA, CDR2 YSLEER. The CDR3 runs 13 residues. Trimming removed 6 bases at V and 1 base at J, with 9 bases between. TCRdb redid the calling of the 5' RACE reads with MiXCR, one entry per CDR3 protein. Of 350,000 to 550,000 distinct CDR3 sequences listed, about a sixth are singletons. This entry is derived from a study of T-cell memory formation after mild COVID-19. Whole-study results and caveats: Clones which contracted sat mainly in CM and EM if CD4+, and in EMRA if CD8+. That cross-reactive memory joined was suggested by some responding clones appearing in pre-infection memory.

Material: PBMCs or a T cell subset sorted from them (not recorded which). The receptor was derived from a man aged 18 to 35 who had mild COVID-19 (a few samples of this study predate the infection). Cell type and time point are not known. The V gene is TRBV4-3, the J gene TRBJ1-1; maybe TRBD1 (6 bases). CDR3 sequence reads: CASSWGANTEAFF. In DNA form, the CDR3 reads TGCGCCAGCAGTTGGGGGGCGAACACTGAAGCTTTCTTT.